A single sample is the source of the 30 T cell receptor beta chains below, sequenced in a study of T-cell reconstitution after alpha-beta-depleted transplantation in children listed by TCRdb under 2016. Library preparation employed PCR. These reads were obtained on an Illumina HiSeq 2500. Molecular barcoding was employed in the preparation of TCR libraries, with unique molecular identifiers being used to normalize TCRbeta repertoire quantification. The public reads were run again by TCRdb, first through fastp at Q25 and then through MiXCR, and only productive beta chains were kept. When rows share a CDR3 protein, they turn into one entry using the most common DNA and genes. Here the sample has approximately 490,000 distinct CDR3 sequences; 10% occur a single time. The top ten clones comprise around 2% of the sample. This sample's treatment or condition label indicates: allogeneic hematopoietic cell transplantation with graft depleted of TCRalphabeta T cells and CD19 B cells.

The starting material was PBMCs, obtained before TCRalphabeta/CD19-depleted stem cell transplant. The source of these receptors is a child aged 2-9 years with inherited bone marrow failure, due to receive a stem cell transplant.

This clonotype was found many times. The chain has TRBV29-1 and TRBJ1-1; D remains unclear. Germline V lookup: CDR1 SQVTM, CDR2 ANQGSEA. The CDR3 consists of 14 residues. The germline V and J ends were trimmed by 3 bases and 6 bases, with 17 bases remaining between them. The CDR3 bases are TGCAGCGTTGAGCGGGGATACGGAAGCCCTGAAGCTTTCTTT. This encodes CSVERGYGSPEAFF.

Comment on this clonotype: A single base separates this from a much larger clone, so it may be a read error. The chain has TRBV7-9 and TRBJ2-7, with D possibly TRBD2 on 6 matching bases. The CDR3 has 15 amino acids. The germline CDR1 and CDR2 sequences are SEHNR and FQNEAQ (reference sequence). The CDR3 nucleotides are TGTGCCAGCAGCTTAGGCGGCGGGAACTTCGACGAGCCGTACTTC. Protein product: CASSLGGGNFDEPYF.

This clonotype was detected only a few times. The chain is built from TRBV4-3 and TRBJ2-2, with D possibly TRBD1 on 6 matching bases. V lost 6 bases and J lost 7, with 21 bases in between. This CDR3 is 16 amino acids long. CDR1 LGHNA and CDR2 YSLEER come from the germline V gene. The CDR3 region has the DNA TGCGCCAGCAGATCCCGGGACACGGTGTTGCGCGGGGAGCTGTTTTTT. Protein: CASRSRDTVLRGELFF.

This clonotype was detected only a few times. The chain joins TRBV7-2 to TRBJ2-7; D not certain. The CDR3 runs 12 residues. The V end was cut by 1 base, the J end by 6 bases, with 7 bases between. The germline CDR1 and CDR2 sequences are SGHTA and FQGNSA. The CDR3, as DNA: TGTGCCAGCAGCTTAGGGTTAAGCGAGCAGTACTTC. The encoded protein is CASSLGLSEQYF.

The table lists this clonotype with many counts. The chain joins TRBV3-1 to TRBJ2-5; TRBD1 aligns across 9 bases. CDR3 length equals 15 residues. Germline CDR1 and CDR2: LGHDT and YNNKEL (reference sequence). J gave up 7 bases and V 1 base, and 7 bases lay outside the gene matches. CDR3 protein: CASSQVLQGAGTQYF. The DNA of the CDR3 is TGTGCCAGCAGCCAAGTGTTACAGGGGGCCGGGACCCAGTACTTC.

This clonotype was picked up many times. The chain couples TRBV28 to TRBJ2-7; D gene unclear. Deletions cut 3 bases from V and 0 bases from J, with 6 bases between. The germline V gene has CDR1 MDHEN and CDR2 SYDVKM. CDR3 size: 13 residues. CDR3 DNA sequence: TGTGCCAGCAGTTTTGACACCTCCTACGAGCAGTACTTC. It codes for CASSFDTSYEQYF.

The CDR3 region is CASSGSLYNEQFF. The CDR3 region has the DNA TGCGCCAGCAGCGGGAGCTTATACAATGAGCAGTTCTTC. This chain uses TRBV5-1 with TRBJ2-1; tentatively, D is TRBD2 (5 bases). There are 13 residues in the CDR3. The V gene lost 4 bases and the J gene lost 4 bases, with 9 bases spanning the gap. Germline lookup yields CDR1 SGHRS and CDR2 YFSETQ.

This clonotype was observed at least ten times. Relative to the germline gene, one junction end is altered; a read error may explain this. J is TRBJ1-1 and V is TRBV10-3, with 8 nucleotides matching TRBD1. The CDR3 is 14 residues long. Germline assignment: CDR1 ENHRY and CDR2 SYGVKD. CDR3 in amino acids: CAIRDRGENTEAFF. The CDR3 DNA is TGTGCCATCCGTGACAGGGGAGAGAACACTGAAGCTTTCTTT.

In its sample, this clonotype was seen many times. The chain is built from TRBV4-3 and TRBJ1-2; D ambiguous. This CDR3 is 14 amino acids long. Between the trimmed V and J ends, which lost 2 bases and 4 bases, there was a span of 11 bases. Per germline, CDR1 LGHNA and CDR2 YSLEER. The CDR3 protein is CASSQQPAGYGYTF. CDR3 nucleotide sequence: TGCGCCAGCAGCCAACAACCGGCAGGCTATGGCTACACCTTC.

This clonotype was counted ten times or more. The gene calls are TRBV4-2 and TRBJ2-7; TRBD2 is a possible D gene (6 bases). V lost 5 bases, J lost 3 bases, and 14 bases lay in between. The CDR3 runs to 14 residues. The germline V gene has CDR1 LGHNA and CDR2 YNFKEQ. CDR3 region: CASSTSGLLYEQYF. In DNA, the CDR3 is TGTGCCAGCAGCACCTCGGGACTGCTCTACGAGCAGTACTTC.

This clonotype was seen ten or more times. The chain employs TRBV20-1 and TRBJ2-1; 8 bases map to TRBD2. Germline assignment: CDR1 DFQATT and CDR2 SNEGSKA (reference sequence). The CDR3 sequence is 14 residues long. V trimming: 6 bases; J trimming: 9 bases; junction bases outside the gene matches: 13. DNA of the CDR3: TGCAGTGCCAGAAGGCTAGCGGGCCGCACTGAGCAGTTCTTC. Translated: CSARRLAGRTEQFF.

The chain links TRBV20-1 to TRBJ2-2; TRBD2 aligns across 8 bases. Germline V CDR1 and CDR2: DFQATT, SNEGSKA (reference sequence). The CDR3 is made up of 14 amino acids. After removal of 3 bases from V and 4 bases from J, the junction contained 4 bases not matched to a gene. CDR3 amino acids: CSASIGGATGELFF. The CDR3 DNA follows: TGCAGTGCTAGCATCGGGGGGGCCACCGGGGAGCTGTTTTTT.

This clonotype was seen many times. V is TRBV6-2 or TRBV6-3 and J is TRBJ2-7; no definite D call. The CDR3 has 12 residues. With 2 bases removed from V and 3 bases from J, the gap between germline ends came to 5 bases. Per the germline V gene, CDR1 is MNHEY and CDR2 is SVGEGT. This chain's CDR3 is CASSYRFYEQYF. For the CDR3, the DNA is TGTGCCAGCAGTTACCGGTTCTACGAGCAGTACTTC.

In this sample, this clonotype turned up a few times. J is TRBJ1-5 and V is TRBV19; D possibly corresponds to TRBD1 (5 bases). The CDR3 is 16 residues long. V lost 4 bases to trimming and J lost 4 bases, with 17 bases between them. From germline, CDR1 is LNHDA and CDR2 SQIVND (reference sequence). The CDR3 DNA sequence: TGTGCCAGTAGTACCGGGACCCGGGGGGGGAATCAGCCCCAGCATTTT. Protein: CASSTGTRGGNQPQHF.

The chain couples TRBV6-5 to TRBJ2-7; D tentatively fits TRBD1 or TRBD2 (6 bases each). Germline V gives CDR1 MNHEY, CDR2 SVGAGI. With 0 bases removed from V and 7 bases from J, the gap between germline ends came to 25 bases. The CDR3 consists of 18 residues. The CDR3 here is CASSYSWGAGTQAEEQYF. CDR3 nucleotides: TGTGCCAGCAGTTACTCGTGGGGGGCCGGGACGCAGGCGGAGGAGCAGTACTTC.

The CDR3 bases are TGTGCCAGCAGCTTAGGGCGGGAGGGCCGCCAAGAGACCCAGTACTTC. It encodes CASSLGREGRQETQYF. The V call is TRBV11-2, the J call TRBJ2-5, with 9 bases lining up with TRBD2. This CDR3 spans 16 amino acids. Germline V CDR1 and CDR2: SGHAT, FQNNGV. V was clipped by 1 base and J by 1 base; unmatched bases: 4.

This clonotype was seen at least ten times. This sequence joins TRBV7-2 and TRBJ2-1; perhaps TRBD2 as D (7 bases). Trimming pared 3 bases from V and 7 bases from J, leaving 19 bases between. This CDR3 has 16 residues. Germline V gives CDR1 SGHTA, CDR2 FQGNSA. The CDR3, as DNA: TGTGCCAGCAGCTTGGCGACAGGCGGGAGCTGGAATGAGCAGTTCTTC. Amino acid sequence: CASSLATGGSWNEQFF.

Details on this clonotype: This sequence may be a read error, since a much larger clone differs from it by one base. The CDR3 region has the DNA TGTGCCAGCAGATCGACAGGGGCACTTCAAGAGACCCAGTACTTC. Protein sequence: CASRSTGALQETQYF. J is TRBJ2-5 and V is TRBV7-9; TRBD1 aligns across 8 bases. Germline assignment: CDR1 SEHNR and CDR2 FQNEAQ (reference sequence). The CDR3 has 15 amino acids. With V trimmed by 6 bases and J by 2 bases, 8 bases remained unmatched.

This chain connects TRBV10-3 to TRBJ2-7; D is ambiguous. Per germline, CDR1 ENHRY and CDR2 SYGVKD. Trimming cost V 4 bases and J 5 bases, with 9 bases left between them. CDR3 size: 12 residues. DNA for the CDR3: TGTGCCATCAGTGGGCAGGCGGACGAGCAGTACTTC. This sequence encodes CAISGQADEQYF.

Ten or more counts support this clonotype. The genes are TRBV5-6 and TRBJ1-3; D gene uncertain. The CDR3 has 14 amino acids. CDR1 is SGHDT, CDR2 YYEEEE, per germline. V gave up 4 bases and J gave up 0 bases, with 8 bases separating them. The CDR3 spells CASSPMISGNTIYF. The DNA of the CDR3 is TGTGCCAGCAGCCCCATGATCTCTGGAAACACCATATATTTT.

The table lists this clonotype with many counts. The V gene is TRBV4-3, the J gene TRBJ2-2; TRBD2 is a possible D gene (6 bases). Trimming took 0 bases from V and 4 from J, leaving 15 bases between them. This CDR3 has 17 residues. Germline V gene sequence: CDR1 LGHNA, CDR2 YSLEER. CDR3 region: CASSQDSSSEGTGELFF. In nucleotides, the CDR3 is TGCGCCAGCAGCCAAGATAGTTCTAGCGAGGGCACCGGGGAGCTGTTTTTT.

This clonotype has a count of ten or more. The chain combines TRBV12-3 or TRBV12-4 with TRBJ2-7, with 8 bases lining up with TRBD1. This CDR3 has 15 amino acids. The V gene end was trimmed by 5 bases and the J gene end by 0 bases; junction bases not matched to a gene: 6. Written as DNA, the CDR3 is TGTGCCAGCAGTCCGGCCGACAGGGGCTCCTACGAGCAGTACTTC. It encodes CASSPADRGSYEQYF.

The V gene is TRBV7-2, the J gene TRBJ2-1; the D gene could be TRBD1 or TRBD2 (5 bases each). The CDR3 extends over 13 amino acids. Germline values: CDR1 SGHTA, CDR2 FQGNSA. Trimming cost V 6 bases and J 10 bases, with 16 bases left between them. This CDR3 is CASSWGNSAEQFF. CDR3 coding DNA: TGTGCCAGCAGTTGGGGGAATTCCGCGGAGCAGTTCTTC.

This clonotype has a count of ten or more. The chain carries TRBV12-3 or TRBV12-4 and TRBJ2-6; D gene uncertain. This CDR3 region has 16 residues. V shed 3 bases and J shed 2 bases, with 11 bases lying between them. This CDR3 reads CASSFRATAGANVLTF. CDR3 coding DNA: TGTGCCAGCAGTTTTAGGGCGACGGCTGGGGCCAACGTCCTGACTTTC.

This clonotype was detected ten times or more. The gene calls are TRBV4-3 and TRBJ2-7; the match to TRBD1 covers 10 bases. CDR1 is LGHNA and CDR2 is YSLEER in the germline V gene. This CDR3 is built from 15 residues. V shed 4 bases and J 3 bases; nucleotides not matched to a gene: 6. Written as DNA, the CDR3 is TGCGCCAGCAGCCTCGGGACAGGGGAAAACTACGAGCAGTACTTC. Its translation: CASSLGTGENYEQYF.

This clonotype was observed a handful of times. This sequence joins TRBV6-2 or TRBV6-3 and TRBJ1-4; D possibly corresponds to TRBD1 (6 bases). Germline loops: CDR1 MNHEY, CDR2 SVGEGT. V was cut by 4 bases and J by 8 bases, with 11 bases left in between. This CDR3 spans 13 amino acids. For the CDR3, the DNA is TGTGCCAGCAGTTTCCGGGACACCGAAAAACTGTTTTTT. Translated, it gives CASSFRDTEKLFF.

Only a few counts were recorded for this clonotype. This chain uses TRBV29-1 with TRBJ1-4; a possible D gene is TRBD1 (6 bases). The V gene lost 1 base and the J gene lost 4 bases, with 10 bases spanning the gap. Germline CDR1 is SQVTM and CDR2 is ANQGSEA. CDR3 length: 14 amino acids. CDR3 coding DNA: TGCAGCGTTGAAGGAGGACAGCGTAATGAAAAACTGTTTTTT. Translation: CSVEGGQRNEKLFF.

On this clonotype: One end of the junction is discordant with germline, which a read error may explain. J is TRBJ2-1 and V is TRBV20-1; D is undetermined. This CDR3 comprises 10 residues. CDR1 is DFQATT, CDR2 SNEGSKA, per germline (reference sequence). The CDR3 is CSARRQRETF. The CDR3 region has the DNA TGCAGTGCTAGACGGCAGCGAGAGACATTC.

This clonotype was counted ten times or more. The rearrangement joins TRBV4-3 to TRBJ2-7; D might be TRBD2 (5 bases). From germline, CDR1 is LGHNA and CDR2 YSLEER. V was pared by 0 bases and J by 1 base, with 10 bases between. CDR3 size: 15 residues. Written as DNA, the CDR3 is TGCGCCAGCAGCCAAGATGCCGGGGTTTCCTACGAGCAGTACTTC. Its protein product is CASSQDAGVSYEQYF.

This clonotype occurred many times. The chain carries TRBV5-1 and TRBJ1-6; the D gene is possibly TRBD1 (6 bases). This CDR3 contains 15 residues. The V and J ends lost 4 bases and 0 bases respectively, with 8 bases between them. Germline V gives CDR1 SGHRS, CDR2 YFSETQ. Here the CDR3 reads CASSVDSSYNSPLHF. DNA for the CDR3: TGCGCCAGCAGCGTGGACAGCTCCTATAATTCACCCCTCCACTTT.